This T cell receptor beta chain is drawn from a study of glioma-infiltrating T cells. Comment on this clonotype: One end of the junction does not line up with germline, which may come from a read error.

Amplification of TCR alpha and beta CDR3 regions from RNA used iRepertoire nested multiplex PCR. Via MiXCR, TCRdb re-called the multiplex PCR reads, giving one row per CDR3 protein. The sample records roughly 100,000 distinct CDR3 sequences, around 28% being singletons. Germline CDR1 reads SGHTA; CDR2 reads FQGNSA. The CDR3 is made up of 14 amino acids. The TCR sequence derives from a human donor with low-grade glioma or glioblastoma, undergoing nonglioma brain surgery, or in good health (not recorded which). The V and J genes are TRBV7-2 and TRBJ2-4; TRBD2 is a possible D gene (5 bases). Material: glioma tissue, nonneoplastic brain tissue, or PBMCs (not recorded which). In DNA, the CDR3 is TGTGCCAGCAGCTTATCTACGAATGGGAGCATTAAGTACTTC. It specifies CASSLSTNGSIKYF.